The source of this T cell receptor beta chain is a study of T cell clones after liver transplantation. Sequencing used immunoSEQ multiplex PCR; TCRdb keeps in-frame clones, though not all of them. The sample carries 8,500 to 10,000 clones, about 72% recorded once. The CDR3 is 13 amino acids. V lost 2 bases and J 4 bases, leaving 7 bases between the germline ends. Germline V gene lookup returns CDR1 PRHDT and CDR2 FYEKMQ (reference sequence). The sequencing used CD8+ T cells from blood, collected at the approximately 16-month timepoint. The sequence was collected from a human patient who received a liver transplant. Some T cells may originate from the graft donor. The V call is TRBV13, the J call TRBJ2-3; D assignment may be TRBD1 or TRBD2 (5 bases each). CDR3 nucleotides: TGTGCCAGCAGCTTACGGGACCCAGATACGCAGTATTTT. The encoded protein is CASSLRDPDTQYF.